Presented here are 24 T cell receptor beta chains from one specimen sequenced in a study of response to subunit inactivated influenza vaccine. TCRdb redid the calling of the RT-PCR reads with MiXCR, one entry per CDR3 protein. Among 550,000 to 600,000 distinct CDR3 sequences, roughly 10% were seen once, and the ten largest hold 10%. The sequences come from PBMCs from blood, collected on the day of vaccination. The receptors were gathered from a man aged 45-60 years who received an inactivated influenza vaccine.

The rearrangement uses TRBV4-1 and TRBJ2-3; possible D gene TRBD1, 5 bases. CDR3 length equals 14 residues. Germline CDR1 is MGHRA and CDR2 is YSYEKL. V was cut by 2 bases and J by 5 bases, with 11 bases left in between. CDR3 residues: CASSQIQGGDTQYF. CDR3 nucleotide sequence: TGCGCCAGCAGCCAAATTCAGGGCGGAGATACGCAGTATTTT.

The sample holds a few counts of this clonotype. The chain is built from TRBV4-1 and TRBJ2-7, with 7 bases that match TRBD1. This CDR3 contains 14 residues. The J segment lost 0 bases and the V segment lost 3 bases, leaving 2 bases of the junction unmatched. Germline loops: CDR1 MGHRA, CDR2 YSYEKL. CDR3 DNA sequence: TGCGCCAGCAGCCAGGACAGGTTCTCCTACGAGCAGTACTTC. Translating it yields CASSQDRFSYEQYF.

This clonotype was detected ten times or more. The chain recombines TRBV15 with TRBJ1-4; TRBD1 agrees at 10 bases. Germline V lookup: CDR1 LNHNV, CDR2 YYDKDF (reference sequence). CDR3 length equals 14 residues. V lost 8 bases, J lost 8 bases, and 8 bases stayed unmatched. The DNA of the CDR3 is TGTGCCACCCGAACCGGGACAGGGGACGAAAAACTGTTTTTT. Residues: CATRTGTGDEKLFF.

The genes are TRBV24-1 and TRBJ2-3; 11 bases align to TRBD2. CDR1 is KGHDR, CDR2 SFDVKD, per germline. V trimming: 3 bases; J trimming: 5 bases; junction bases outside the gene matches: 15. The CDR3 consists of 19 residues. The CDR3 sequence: CATSDTLPKLAGVGDTQYF. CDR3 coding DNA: TGTGCCACCAGTGATACTTTACCAAAACTAGCGGGAGTGGGAGATACGCAGTATTTT.

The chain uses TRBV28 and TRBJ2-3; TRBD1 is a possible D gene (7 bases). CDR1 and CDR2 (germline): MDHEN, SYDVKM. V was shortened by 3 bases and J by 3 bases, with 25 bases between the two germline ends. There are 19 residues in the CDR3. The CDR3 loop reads CASSFARGARRSRTDTQYF. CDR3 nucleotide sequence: TGTGCCAGCAGTTTCGCCAGGGGGGCGCGGAGGAGTAGGACAGATACGCAGTATTTT.

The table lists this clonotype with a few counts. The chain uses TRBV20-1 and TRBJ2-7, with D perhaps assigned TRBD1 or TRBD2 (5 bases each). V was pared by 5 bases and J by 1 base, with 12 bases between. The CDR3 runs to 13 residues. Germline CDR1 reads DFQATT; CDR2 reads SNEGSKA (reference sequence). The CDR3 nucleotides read TGCAGTGCTCATCGGGACCGTTCCTACGAGCAGTACTTC. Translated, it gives CSAHRDRSYEQYF.

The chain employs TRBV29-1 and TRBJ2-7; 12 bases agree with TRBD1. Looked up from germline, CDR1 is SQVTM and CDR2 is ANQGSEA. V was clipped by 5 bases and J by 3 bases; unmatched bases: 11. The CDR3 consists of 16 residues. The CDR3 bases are TGCAGCGTTACGGGACAGGGGGCCCGGAGCGTCTACGAGCAGTACTTC. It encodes CSVTGQGARSVYEQYF.

The CDR3 DNA sequence: TGTGCCAGCAGCGCCCGGGACAGGGAACAGCCCCAGCATTTT. Amino acids: CASSARDREQPQHF. V is TRBV7-6 and J is TRBJ1-5; 9 bases agree with TRBD1. Germline CDR1 and CDR2: SGHVS and FNYEAQ. The junction had 6 bases not matched to a gene; V was cut back by 5 bases and J by 7 bases. The CDR3 contains 14 residues. Using reference TRBV7-6 and TRBJ1-5 for the parts outside the CDR3, the full variable domain is GAGVSQSPRYKVTKRGQDVALRCDPISGHVSLYWYRQALGQGPEFLTYFNYEAQQDKSGLPNDRFSAERPEGSISTLTIQRTEQRDSAMYRCASSARDREQPQHFGDGTRLSIL.

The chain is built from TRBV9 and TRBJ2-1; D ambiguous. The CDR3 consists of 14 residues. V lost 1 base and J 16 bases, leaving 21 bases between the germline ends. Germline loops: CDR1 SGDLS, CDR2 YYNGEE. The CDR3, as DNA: TGTGCCAGCAGCGTAATAGGCAGGAGCCCTTCCCAATTCTTC. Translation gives CASSVIGRSPSQFF.

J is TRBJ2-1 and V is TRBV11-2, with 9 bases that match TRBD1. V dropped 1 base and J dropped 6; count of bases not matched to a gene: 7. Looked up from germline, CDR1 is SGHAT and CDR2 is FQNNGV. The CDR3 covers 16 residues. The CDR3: CASSLVLGQGSNEQFF. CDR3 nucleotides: TGTGCCAGCAGCTTAGTGCTCGGACAGGGGAGCAATGAGCAGTTCTTC.

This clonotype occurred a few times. The CDR3 DNA follows: TGTGCCAGCAGAAAGTTTGGGCCAACGTTCATCGGCTACACCTTC. Translated, it gives CASRKFGPTFIGYTF. V is TRBV6-2 or TRBV6-3 and J is TRBJ1-2; D is unresolved. Germline V gene lookup returns CDR1 MNHEY and CDR2 SVGEGT. Trimming removed 6 bases at V and 8 bases at J, with 22 bases between. The CDR3 runs 15 residues.

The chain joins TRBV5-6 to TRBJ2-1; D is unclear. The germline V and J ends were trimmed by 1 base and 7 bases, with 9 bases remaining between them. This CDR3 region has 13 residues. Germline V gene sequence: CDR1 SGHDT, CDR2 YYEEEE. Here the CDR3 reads CASSLLYVNEQFF. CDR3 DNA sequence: TGTGCCAGCAGCTTGTTATACGTTAATGAGCAGTTCTTC. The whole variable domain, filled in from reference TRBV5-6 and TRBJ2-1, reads DAGVTQSPTHLIKTRGQQVTLRCSPKSGHDTVSWYQQALGQGPQFIFQYYEEEERQRGNFPDRFSGHQFPNYSSELNVNALLLGDSALYLCASSLLYVNEQFFGPGTRLTVL.

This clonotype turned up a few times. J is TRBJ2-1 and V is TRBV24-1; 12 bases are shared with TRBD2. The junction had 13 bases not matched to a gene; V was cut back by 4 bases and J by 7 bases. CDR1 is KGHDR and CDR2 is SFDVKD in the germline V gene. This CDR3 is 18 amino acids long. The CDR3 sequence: CATSDHRRLAGVSNEQFF. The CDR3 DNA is TGTGCCACCAGTGACCATCGTAGACTAGCGGGAGTTTCAAATGAGCAGTTCTTC.

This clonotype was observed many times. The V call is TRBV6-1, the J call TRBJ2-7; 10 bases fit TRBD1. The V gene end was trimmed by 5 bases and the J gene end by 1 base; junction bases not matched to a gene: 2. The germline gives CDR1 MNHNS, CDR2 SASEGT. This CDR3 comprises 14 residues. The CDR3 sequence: CASSPDRGSYEQYF. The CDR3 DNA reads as TGTGCCAGCAGTCCGGACAGGGGGTCCTACGAGCAGTACTTC.

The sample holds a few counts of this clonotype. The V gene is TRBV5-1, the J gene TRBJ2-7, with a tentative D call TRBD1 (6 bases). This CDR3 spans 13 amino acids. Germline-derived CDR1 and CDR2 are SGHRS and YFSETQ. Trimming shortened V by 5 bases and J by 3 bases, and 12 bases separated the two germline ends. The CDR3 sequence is CASRQGYSYEQYF. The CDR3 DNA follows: TGCGCCAGCAGACAGGGCTATAGCTACGAGCAGTACTTC.

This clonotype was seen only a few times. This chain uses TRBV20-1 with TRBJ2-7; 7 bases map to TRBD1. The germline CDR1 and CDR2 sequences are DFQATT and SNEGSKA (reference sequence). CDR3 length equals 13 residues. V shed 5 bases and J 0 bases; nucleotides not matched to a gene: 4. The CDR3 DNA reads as TGCAGTGCTTTGACAGGGAACTCCTACGAGCAGTACTTC. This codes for CSALTGNSYEQYF.

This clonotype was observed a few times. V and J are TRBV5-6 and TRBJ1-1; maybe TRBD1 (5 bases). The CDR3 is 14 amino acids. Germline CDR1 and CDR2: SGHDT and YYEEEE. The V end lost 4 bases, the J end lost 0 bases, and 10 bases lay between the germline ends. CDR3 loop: CASSTQGVNTEAFF. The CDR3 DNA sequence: TGTGCCAGCAGCACTCAGGGTGTGAACACTGAAGCTTTCTTT.

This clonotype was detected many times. CDR3 DNA: TGCAGTGCTTGGAACCCGATTGGGGAAAAACTGTTTTTT. It is translated as CSAWNPIGEKLFF. The J gene is TRBJ1-4, the V gene TRBV20-1; the D is unclear. Germline values: CDR1 DFQATT, CDR2 SNEGSKA (reference sequence). The ends were cut back, 5 bases at V and 8 bases at J, with 15 bases in the middle. The CDR3 has 13 amino acids.

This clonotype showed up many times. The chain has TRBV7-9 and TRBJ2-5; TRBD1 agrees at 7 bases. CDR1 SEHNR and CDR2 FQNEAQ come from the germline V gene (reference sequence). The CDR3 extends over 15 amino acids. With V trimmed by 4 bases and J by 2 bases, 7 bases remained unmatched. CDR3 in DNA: TGTGCCAGCAGCTGGGACAGAAAATCGCAAGAGACCCAGTACTTC. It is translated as CASSWDRKSQETQYF.

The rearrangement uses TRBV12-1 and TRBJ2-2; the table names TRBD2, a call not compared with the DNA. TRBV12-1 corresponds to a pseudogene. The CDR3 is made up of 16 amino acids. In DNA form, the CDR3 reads TGTGCCAGCAGCACAACTAGCGGGATGAACACCGGGGAGCTGTTTTTT. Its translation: CASSTTSGMNTGELFF.

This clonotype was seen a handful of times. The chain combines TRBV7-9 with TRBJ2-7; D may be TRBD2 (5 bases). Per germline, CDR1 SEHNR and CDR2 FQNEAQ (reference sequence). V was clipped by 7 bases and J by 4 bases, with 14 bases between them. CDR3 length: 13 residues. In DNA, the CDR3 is TGTGCCAGCAATGCCGGAGGTGGGTACGAGCAGTACTTC. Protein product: CASNAGGGYEQYF.

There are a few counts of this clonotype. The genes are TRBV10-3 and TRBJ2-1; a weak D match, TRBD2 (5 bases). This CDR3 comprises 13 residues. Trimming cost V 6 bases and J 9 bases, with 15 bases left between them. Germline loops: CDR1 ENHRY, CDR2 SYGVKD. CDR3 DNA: TGTGCCATCAGAACCCCGGGGAGCGGTGAGCAGTTCTTC. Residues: CAIRTPGSGEQFF.

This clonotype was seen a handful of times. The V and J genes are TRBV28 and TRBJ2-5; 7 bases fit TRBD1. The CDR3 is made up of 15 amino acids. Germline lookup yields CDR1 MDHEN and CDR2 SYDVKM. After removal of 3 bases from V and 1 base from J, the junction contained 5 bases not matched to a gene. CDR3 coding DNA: TGTGCCAGCAGTTTGGGACAGACTTTCCAAGAGACCCAGTACTTC. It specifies CASSLGQTFQETQYF.

CDR3 in amino acids: CASRHGQGSETQYF. CDR3 nucleotides: TGCGCCAGCAGACACGGACAGGGTTCGGAGACCCAGTACTTC. V usage is TRBV5-1 and J usage is TRBJ2-5; 8 positions agree with TRBD1. V trimming: 5 bases; J trimming: 5 bases; junction bases outside the gene matches: 8. This CDR3 contains 14 residues. Germline V gene sequence: CDR1 SGHRS, CDR2 YFSETQ.